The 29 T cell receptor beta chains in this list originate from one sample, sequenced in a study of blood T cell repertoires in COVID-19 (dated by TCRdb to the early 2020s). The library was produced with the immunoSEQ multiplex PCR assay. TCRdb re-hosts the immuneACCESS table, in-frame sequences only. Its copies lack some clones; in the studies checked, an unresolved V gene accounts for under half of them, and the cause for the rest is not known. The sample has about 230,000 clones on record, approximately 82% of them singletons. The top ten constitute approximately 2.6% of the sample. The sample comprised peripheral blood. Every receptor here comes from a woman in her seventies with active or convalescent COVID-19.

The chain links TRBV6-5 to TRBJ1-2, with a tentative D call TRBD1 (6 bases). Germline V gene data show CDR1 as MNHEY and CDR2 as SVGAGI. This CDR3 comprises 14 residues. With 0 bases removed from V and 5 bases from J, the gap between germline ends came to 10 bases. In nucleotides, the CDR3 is TGTGCCAGCAGTTACTCGCACAGGGAGTATGGCTACACCTTC. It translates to CASSYSHREYGYTF.

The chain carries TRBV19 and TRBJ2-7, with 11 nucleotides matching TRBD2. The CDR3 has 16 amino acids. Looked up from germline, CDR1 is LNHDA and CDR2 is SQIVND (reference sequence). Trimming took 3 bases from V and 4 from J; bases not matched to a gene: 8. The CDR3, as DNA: TGTGCCAGTAGTATCCCCAGGACTAGCGGGCCTTACGAGCAGTACTTC. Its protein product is CASSIPRTSGPYEQYF. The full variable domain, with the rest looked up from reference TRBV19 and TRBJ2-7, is DGGITQSPKYLFRKEGQNVTLSCEQNLNHDAMYWYRQDPGQGLRLIYYSQIVNDFQKGDIAEGYSVSREKKESFPLTVTSAQKNPTAFYLCASSIPRTSGPYEQYFGPGTRLTVT.

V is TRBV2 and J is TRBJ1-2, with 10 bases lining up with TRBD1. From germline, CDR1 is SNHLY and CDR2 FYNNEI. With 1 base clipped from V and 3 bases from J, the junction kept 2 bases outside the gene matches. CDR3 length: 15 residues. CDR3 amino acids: CASSEVTGGYYGYTF. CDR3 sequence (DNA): TGTGCCAGCAGTGAAGTGACAGGGGGCTACTATGGCTACACCTTC.

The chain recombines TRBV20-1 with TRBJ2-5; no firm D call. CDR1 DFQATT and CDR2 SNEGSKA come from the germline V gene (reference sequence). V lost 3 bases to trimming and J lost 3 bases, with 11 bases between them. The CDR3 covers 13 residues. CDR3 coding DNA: TGCAGTGCTAGTAGAGGTTTGGAAGAGACCCAGTACTTC. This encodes CSASRGLEETQYF.

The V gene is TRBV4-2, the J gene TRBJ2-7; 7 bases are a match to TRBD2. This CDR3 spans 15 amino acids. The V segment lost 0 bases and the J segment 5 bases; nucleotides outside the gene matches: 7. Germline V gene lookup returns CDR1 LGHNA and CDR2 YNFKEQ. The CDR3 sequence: CASSQDPASGDEQYF. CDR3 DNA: TGTGCCAGCAGCCAAGATCCGGCTAGCGGCGACGAGCAGTACTTC.

CDR3 DNA sequence: TGTGCCAGCAGAAGTTCCAGATCGAACACCGGGGAGCTGTTTTTT. It yields the protein CASRSSRSNTGELFF. The chain uses TRBV28 and TRBJ2-2; D is ambiguous. Germline loops: CDR1 MDHEN, CDR2 SYDVKM. The CDR3 extends over 15 amino acids. Between the trimmed V and J ends, which lost 6 bases and 0 bases, there was a span of 11 bases.

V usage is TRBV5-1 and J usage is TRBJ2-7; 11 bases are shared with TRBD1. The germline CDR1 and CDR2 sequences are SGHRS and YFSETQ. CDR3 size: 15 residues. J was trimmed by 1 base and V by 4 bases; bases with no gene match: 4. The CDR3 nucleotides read TGCGCCAGCAGCCCAGGACAGGGGGCTTCCTACGAGCAGTACTTC. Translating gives CASSPGQGASYEQYF.

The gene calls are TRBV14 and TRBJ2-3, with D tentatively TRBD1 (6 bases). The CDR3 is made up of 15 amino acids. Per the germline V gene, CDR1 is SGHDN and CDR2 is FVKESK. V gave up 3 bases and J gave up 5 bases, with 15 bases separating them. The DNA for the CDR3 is TGTGCCAGCAGCCACCAGGACAGCCGACGAGATACGCAGTATTTT. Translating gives CASSHQDSRRDTQYF. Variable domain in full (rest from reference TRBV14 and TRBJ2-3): EAGVTQFPSHSVIEKGQTVTLRCDPISGHDNLYWYRRVMGKEIKFLLHFVKESKQDESGMPNNRFLAERTGGTYSTLKVQPAELEDSGVYFCASSHQDSRRDTQYFGPGTRLTVL.

The CDR3 DNA reads TGTGCCAGCAGTGATGATCGGCCTCTAGGTAGTCAGCCCCAGCATTTT. Protein sequence: CASSDDRPLGSQPQHF. The rearrangement joins TRBV2 to TRBJ1-5; unclear D gene. Germline V gives CDR1 SNHLY, CDR2 FYNNEI. CDR3 size: 16 residues. Trimming stripped 3 bases from V and 6 bases from J, with 18 bases between.

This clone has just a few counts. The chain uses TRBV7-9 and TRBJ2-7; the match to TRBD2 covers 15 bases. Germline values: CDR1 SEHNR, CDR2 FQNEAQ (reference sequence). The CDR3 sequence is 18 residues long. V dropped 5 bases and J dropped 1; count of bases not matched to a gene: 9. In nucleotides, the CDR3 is TGTGCCAGCAGCGCAGGGACTAGCGGGGGGACCGATTCCTACGAGCAGTACTTC. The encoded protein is CASSAGTSGGTDSYEQYF. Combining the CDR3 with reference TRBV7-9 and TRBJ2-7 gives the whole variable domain DTGVSQNPRHKITKRGQNVTFRCDPISEHNRLYWYRQTLGQGPEFLTYFQNEAQLEKSRLLSDRFSAERPKGSFSTLEIQRTEQGDSAMYLCASSAGTSGGTDSYEQYFGPGTRLTVT.

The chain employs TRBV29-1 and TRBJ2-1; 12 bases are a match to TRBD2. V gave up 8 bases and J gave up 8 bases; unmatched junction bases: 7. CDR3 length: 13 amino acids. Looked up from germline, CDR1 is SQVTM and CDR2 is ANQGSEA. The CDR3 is CSLLAGGRYEQFF. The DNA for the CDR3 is TGCAGCTTACTAGCGGGAGGTCGCTATGAGCAGTTCTTC.

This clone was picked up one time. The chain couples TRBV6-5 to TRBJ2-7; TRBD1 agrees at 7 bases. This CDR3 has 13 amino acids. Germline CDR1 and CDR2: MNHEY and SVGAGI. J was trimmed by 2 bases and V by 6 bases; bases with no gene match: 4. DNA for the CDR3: TGTGCCAGCAGACTGACAGGGACCTACGAGCAGTACTTC. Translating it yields CASRLTGTYEQYF.

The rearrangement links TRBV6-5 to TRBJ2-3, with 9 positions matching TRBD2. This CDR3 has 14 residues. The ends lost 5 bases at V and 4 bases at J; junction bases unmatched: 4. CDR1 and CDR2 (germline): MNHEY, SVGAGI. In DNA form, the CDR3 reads TGTGCCAGCAGTCCGGGACTAGCCGCAGATACGCAGTATTTT. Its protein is CASSPGLAADTQYF.

The CDR3 nucleotides read TGTGCCAGCAGCCCCGCGGGCGCGGGGGTCTCCGGAAACACCATATATTTT. Its translation: CASSPAGAGVSGNTIYF. This chain joins TRBV11-2 and TRBJ1-3; possibly TRBD1 for D (5 bases). Germline V gene data show CDR1 as SGHAT and CDR2 as FQNNGV. With 5 bases removed from V and 4 bases from J, the gap between germline ends came to 21 bases. The CDR3 runs 17 residues.

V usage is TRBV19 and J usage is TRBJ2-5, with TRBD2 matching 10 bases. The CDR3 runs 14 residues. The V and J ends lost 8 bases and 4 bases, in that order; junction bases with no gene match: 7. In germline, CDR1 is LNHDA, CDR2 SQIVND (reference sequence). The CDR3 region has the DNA TGTGCCAGTGCTCAGCGGGGGGGTCGAGAGACCCAGTACTTC. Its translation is CASAQRGGRETQYF. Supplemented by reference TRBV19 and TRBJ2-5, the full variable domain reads DGGITQSPKYLFRKEGQNVTLSCEQNLNHDAMYWYRQDPGQGLRLIYYSQIVNDFQKGDIAEGYSVSREKKESFPLTVTSAQKNPTAFYLCASAQRGGRETQYFGPGTRLLVL.

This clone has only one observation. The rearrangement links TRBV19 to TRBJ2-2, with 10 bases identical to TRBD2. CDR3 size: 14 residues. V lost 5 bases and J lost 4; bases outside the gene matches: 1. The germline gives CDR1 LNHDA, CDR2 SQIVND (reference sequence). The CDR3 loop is CASSWTSGTGELFF. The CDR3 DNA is TGTGCCAGTAGTTGGACTAGCGGCACCGGGGAGCTGTTTTTT.

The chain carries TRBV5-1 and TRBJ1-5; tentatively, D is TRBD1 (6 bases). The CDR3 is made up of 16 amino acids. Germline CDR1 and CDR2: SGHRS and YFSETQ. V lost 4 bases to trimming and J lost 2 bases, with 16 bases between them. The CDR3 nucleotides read TGCGCCAGCAGCGAAGGGACACAAAGGGGCAATCAGCCCCAGCATTTT. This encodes CASSEGTQRGNQPQHF.

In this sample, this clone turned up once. The CDR3 reads CASSLGGKQVRNEQFF. CDR3 in DNA: TGCGCCAGCAGCCTCGGCGGGAAGCAGGTTAGAAATGAGCAGTTCTTC. The genes are TRBV5-1 and TRBJ2-1, with a possible D match to TRBD2 (6 bases). Germline CDR1 reads SGHRS; CDR2 reads YFSETQ. The CDR3 has 16 amino acids. The ends were cut back, 4 bases at V and 7 bases at J, with 21 bases in the middle.

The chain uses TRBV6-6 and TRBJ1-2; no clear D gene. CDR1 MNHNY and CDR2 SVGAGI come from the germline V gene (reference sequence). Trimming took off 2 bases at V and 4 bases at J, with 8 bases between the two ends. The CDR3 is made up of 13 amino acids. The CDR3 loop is CASSYPPGYGYTF. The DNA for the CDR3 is TGTGCCAGCAGTTACCCCCCAGGCTATGGCTACACCTTC.

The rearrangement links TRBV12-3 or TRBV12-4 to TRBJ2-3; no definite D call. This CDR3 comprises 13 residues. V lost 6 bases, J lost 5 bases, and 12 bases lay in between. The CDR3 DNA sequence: TGTGCCAGCAGAACGGCCGGAGTAGATACGCAGTATTTT. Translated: CASRTAGVDTQYF.

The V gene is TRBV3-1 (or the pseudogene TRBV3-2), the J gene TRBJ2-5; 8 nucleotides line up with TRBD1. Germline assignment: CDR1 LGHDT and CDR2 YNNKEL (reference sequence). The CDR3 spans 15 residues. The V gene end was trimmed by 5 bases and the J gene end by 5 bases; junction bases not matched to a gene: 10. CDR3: CASSFRTGYRETQYF. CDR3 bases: TGTGCCAGCAGCTTCCGGACAGGGTATAGGGAGACCCAGTACTTC.

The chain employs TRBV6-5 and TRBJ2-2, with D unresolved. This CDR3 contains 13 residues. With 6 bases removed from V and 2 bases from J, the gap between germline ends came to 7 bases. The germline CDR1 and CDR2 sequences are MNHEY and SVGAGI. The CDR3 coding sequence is TGTGCCAGCAGAACAACCAACACCGGGGAGCTGTTTTTT. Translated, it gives CASRTTNTGELFF.

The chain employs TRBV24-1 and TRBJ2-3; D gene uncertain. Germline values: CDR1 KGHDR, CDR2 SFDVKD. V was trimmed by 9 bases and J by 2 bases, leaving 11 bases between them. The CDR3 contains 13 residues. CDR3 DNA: TGTGCCACCGGAGCAGCCTACACAGATACGCAGTATTTT. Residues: CATGAAYTDTQYF.

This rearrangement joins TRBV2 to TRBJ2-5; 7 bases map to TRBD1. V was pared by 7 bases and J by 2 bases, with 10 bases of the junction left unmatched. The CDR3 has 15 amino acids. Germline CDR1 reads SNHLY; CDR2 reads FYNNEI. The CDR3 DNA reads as TGTGCCAGCACCGCCGGGACAGCCCTGCAAGAGACCCAGTACTTC. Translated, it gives CASTAGTALQETQYF.

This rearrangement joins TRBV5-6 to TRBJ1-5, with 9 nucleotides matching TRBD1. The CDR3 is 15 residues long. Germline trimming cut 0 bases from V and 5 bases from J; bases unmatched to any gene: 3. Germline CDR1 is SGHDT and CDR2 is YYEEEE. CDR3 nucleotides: TGTGCCAGCAGCTTGGGGACAGGGGTTCATCAGCCCCAGCATTTT. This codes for CASSLGTGVHQPQHF.

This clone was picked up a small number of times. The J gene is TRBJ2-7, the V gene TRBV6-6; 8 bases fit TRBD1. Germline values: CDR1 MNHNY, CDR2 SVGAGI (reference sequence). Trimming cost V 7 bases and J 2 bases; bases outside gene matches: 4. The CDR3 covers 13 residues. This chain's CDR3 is CASMPGGPYEQYF. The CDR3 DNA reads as TGTGCCAGCATGCCAGGGGGCCCCTACGAGCAGTACTTC.

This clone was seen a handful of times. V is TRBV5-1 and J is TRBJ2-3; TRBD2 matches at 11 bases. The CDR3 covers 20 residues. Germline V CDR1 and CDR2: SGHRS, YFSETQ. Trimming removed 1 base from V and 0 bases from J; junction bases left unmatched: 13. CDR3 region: CASSLSLIAGGPSSTDTQYF. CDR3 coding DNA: TGCGCCAGCAGCTTGTCCCTTATAGCGGGGGGGCCGAGTAGCACAGATACGCAGTATTTT. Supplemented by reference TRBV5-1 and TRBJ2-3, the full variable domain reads KAGVTQTPRYLIKTRGQQVTLSCSPISGHRSVSWYQQTPGQGLQFLFEYFSETQRNKGNFPGRFSGRQFSNSRSEMNVSTLELGDSALYLCASSLSLIAGGPSSTDTQYFGPGTRLTVL.

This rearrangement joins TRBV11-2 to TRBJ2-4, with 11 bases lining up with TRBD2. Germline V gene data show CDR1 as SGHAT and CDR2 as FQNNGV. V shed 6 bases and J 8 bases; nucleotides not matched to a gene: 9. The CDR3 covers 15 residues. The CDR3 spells CASRYIAGGPDIQYF. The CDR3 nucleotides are TGTGCCAGCAGATACATAGCGGGAGGGCCTGACATTCAGTACTTC.

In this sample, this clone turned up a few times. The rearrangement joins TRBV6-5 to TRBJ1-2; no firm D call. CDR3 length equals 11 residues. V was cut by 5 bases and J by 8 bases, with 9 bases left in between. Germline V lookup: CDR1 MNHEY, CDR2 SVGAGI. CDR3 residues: CASSPGGGYTF. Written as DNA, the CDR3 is TGTGCCAGCAGTCCGGGAGGGGGCTACACCTTC.